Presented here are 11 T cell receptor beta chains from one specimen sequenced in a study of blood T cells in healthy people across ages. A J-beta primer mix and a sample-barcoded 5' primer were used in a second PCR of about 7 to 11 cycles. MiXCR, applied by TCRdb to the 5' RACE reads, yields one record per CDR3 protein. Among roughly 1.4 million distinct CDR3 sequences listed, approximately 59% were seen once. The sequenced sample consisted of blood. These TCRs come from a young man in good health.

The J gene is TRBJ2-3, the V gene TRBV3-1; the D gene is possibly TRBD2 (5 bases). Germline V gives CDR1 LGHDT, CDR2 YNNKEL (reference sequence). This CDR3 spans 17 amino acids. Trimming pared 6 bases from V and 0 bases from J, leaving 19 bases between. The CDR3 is CASSARTSGVSTDTQYF. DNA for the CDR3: TGTGCCAGCAGTGCCAGAACCAGCGGTGTTAGCACAGATACGCAGTATTTT.

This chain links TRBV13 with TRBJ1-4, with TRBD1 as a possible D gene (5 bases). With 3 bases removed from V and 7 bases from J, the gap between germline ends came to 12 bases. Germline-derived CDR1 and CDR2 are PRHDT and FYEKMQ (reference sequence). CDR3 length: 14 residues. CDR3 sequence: CASSLEGLGEKLFF. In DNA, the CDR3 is TGTGCCAGCAGCTTGGAGGGGCTAGGTGAAAAACTGTTTTTT.

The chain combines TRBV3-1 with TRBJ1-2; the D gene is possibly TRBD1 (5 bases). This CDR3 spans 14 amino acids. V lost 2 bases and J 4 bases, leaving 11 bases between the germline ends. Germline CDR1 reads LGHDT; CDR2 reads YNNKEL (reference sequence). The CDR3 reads CASSQKGLVYGYTF. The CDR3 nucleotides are TGTGCCAGCAGCCAAAAGGGGTTGGTCTATGGCTACACCTTC.

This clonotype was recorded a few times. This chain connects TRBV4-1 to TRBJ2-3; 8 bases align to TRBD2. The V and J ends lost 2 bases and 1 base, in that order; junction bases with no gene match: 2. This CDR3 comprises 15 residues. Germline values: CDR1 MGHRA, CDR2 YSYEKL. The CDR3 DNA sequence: TGCGCCAGCAGCCAACGAGCGGGGGGCACAGATACGCAGTATTTT. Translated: CASSQRAGGTDTQYF.

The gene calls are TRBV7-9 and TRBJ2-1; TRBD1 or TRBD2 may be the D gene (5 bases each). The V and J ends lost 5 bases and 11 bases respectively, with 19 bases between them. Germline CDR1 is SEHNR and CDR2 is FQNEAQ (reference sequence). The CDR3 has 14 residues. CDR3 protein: CASSQNRDGGQQFF. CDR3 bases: TGTGCCAGCAGCCAAAACCGGGACGGAGGACAGCAGTTCTTC.

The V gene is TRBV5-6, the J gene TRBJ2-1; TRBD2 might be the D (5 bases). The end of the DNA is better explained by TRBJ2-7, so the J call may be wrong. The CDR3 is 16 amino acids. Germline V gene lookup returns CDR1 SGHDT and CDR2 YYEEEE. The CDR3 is CASSLEVSASYNEQYF. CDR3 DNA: TGTGCCAGCAGCTTGGAAGTTAGCGCGTCCTACAATGAGCAGTACTTC.

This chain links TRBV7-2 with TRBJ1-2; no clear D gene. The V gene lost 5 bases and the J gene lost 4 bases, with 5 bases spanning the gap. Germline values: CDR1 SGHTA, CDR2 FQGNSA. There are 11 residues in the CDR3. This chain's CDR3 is CASSQLYGYTF. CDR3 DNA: TGTGCCAGCAGCCAACTCTATGGCTACACCTTC.

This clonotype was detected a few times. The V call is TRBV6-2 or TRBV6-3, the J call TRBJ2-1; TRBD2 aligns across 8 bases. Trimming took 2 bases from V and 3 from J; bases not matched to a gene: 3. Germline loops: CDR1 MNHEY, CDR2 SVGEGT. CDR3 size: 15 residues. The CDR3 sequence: CASSYRRGVYNEQFF. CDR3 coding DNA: TGTGCCAGCAGTTACAGGCGGGGGGTCTACAATGAGCAGTTCTTC.

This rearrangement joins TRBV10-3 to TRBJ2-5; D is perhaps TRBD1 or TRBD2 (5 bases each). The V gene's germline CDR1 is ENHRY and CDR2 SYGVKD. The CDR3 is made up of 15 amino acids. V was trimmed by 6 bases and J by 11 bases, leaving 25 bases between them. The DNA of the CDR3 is TGTGCCATCAGGGCCCAGTTAATTGAGGGGTTTGAGCAGTACTTC. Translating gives CAIRAQLIEGFEQYF.

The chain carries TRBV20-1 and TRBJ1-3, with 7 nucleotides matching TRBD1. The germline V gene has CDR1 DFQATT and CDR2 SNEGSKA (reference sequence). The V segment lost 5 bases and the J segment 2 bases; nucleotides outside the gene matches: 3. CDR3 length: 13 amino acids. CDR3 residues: CSADDRAGNTIYF. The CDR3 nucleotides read TGCAGTGCTGACGACAGGGCTGGAAACACCATATATTTT.

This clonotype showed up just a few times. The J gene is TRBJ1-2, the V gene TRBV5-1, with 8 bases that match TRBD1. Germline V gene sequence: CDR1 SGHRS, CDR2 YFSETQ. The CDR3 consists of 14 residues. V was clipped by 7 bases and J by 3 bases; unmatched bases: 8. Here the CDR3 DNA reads TGCGCCAGCGGCGCCGGGACAGGCGACTATGGCTACACCTTC. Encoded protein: CASGAGTGDYGYTF.